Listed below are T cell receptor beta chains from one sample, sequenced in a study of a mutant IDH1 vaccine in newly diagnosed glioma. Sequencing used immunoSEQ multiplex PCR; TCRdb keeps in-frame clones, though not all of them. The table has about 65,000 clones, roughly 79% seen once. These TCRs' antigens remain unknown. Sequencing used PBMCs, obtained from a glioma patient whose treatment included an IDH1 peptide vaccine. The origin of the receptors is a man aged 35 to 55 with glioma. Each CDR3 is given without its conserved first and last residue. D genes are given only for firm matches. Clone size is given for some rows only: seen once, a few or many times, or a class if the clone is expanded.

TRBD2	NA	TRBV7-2	ASSLGDGLGTDTQY
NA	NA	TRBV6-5	ASSGSRTAYGYT
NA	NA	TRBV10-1	ASSRIVAGELF
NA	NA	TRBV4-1	ASSQPTVAKNIQY
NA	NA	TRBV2	ASRLSYTEAF
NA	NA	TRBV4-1	ASSQAQRGYT
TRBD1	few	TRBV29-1	SVEGAGGTEAF
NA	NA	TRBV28	AATRTANYGYT
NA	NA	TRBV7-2	ASSLAFYTGELF
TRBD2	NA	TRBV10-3	AISESRGNGGELF
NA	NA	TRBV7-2	ASSLPGAIAKNIQY
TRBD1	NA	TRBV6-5	ASSYGTGGFGGELF
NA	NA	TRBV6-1	ASRRTANTEAF
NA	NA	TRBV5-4	AIYPISTDTQY
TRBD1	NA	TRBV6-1	ASSGGSPTGGWVTIY
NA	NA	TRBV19	ASSVLGQTTEAF
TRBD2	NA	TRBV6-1	ASSESGRGNTGELF
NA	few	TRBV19	ASRPPGDTEAF
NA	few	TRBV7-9	ASSPEPTVAEAF
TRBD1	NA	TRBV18	ASSVGQENIQY
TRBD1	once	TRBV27	ASSPTGGHYGYT
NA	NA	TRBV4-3	ASSQDGGGSSSYNEQF
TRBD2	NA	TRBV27	ASRRTSGQQHNEQF
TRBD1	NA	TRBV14	ASSKGLGTVRSNEQF
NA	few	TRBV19	ASSPRGGNNTEAF
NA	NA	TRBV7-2	ASSSSSYEQY
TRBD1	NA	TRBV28	ASSYKTGTVSNQPQH
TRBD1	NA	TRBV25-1	ASSADRGTDTQY
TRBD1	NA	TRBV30	AWSGRTGRGGYT
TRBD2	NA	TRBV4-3	ASSQDLTSGIYEQY
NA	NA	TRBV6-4	ASSEDGGGTGELF
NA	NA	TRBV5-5	ASSQGTLRTGELF
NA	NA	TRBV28	ASSFPGLPYEQY
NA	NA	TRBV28	ASSPGTFEQY
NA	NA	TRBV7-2	ASSFPEFGQF
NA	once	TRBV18	ASSPSLGGPSGNQPQH
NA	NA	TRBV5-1	ASSLAGELYEQY
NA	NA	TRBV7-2	ASSLPWGRAEAF
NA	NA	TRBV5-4	ASSLIDPSTDTQY
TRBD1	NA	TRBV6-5	ASSNGQGGEKLF